The 23 T cell receptor beta chains in this list originate from one sample, sequenced in a study of cytomegalovirus exposure and HLA in healthy donors (dated by TCRdb to the late 2010s). The library relied on the immunoSEQ multiplex PCR assay. For the multiplex PCR, a mixture combining 60 forward primers for TCR Vbeta segments and 13 reverse primers for TCR Jbeta segments was used. TCRdb provides this immuneACCESS table in a form limited to in-frame rearrangements. Some clones are lacking; in checked studies, under half of them reflect an unresolved V gene, and why the rest are absent is not known. The sample profile shows about 160,000 clones; around 80% of them were found once. 1.5% of the sample lies in the top ten. Sequencing was carried out using PBMCs. The source of these receptors is a woman younger than 30 in good health and CMV-seronegative.

V is TRBV5-4 and J is TRBJ2-7, with D perhaps matching TRBD2 (7 bases). Germline V gives CDR1 SGHNT, CDR2 YYREEE (reference sequence). The CDR3 has 18 amino acids. Between the trimmed V and J ends, which lost 4 bases and 5 bases, there was a span of 28 bases. The CDR3 sequence: CASSAGVREGGLRNEQYF. CDR3 coding DNA: TGTGCCAGCAGCGCGGGCGTCAGGGAGGGGGGTCTAAGAAACGAGCAGTACTTC.

The chain carries TRBV19 and TRBJ1-6; maybe TRBD1 (5 bases). Looked up from germline, CDR1 is LNHDA and CDR2 is SQIVND (reference sequence). V gave up 5 bases and J gave up 7 bases, with 30 bases separating them. There are 20 residues in the CDR3. The DNA for the CDR3 is TGTGCCAGTAGTGTCCCCACAGGCTCTCGGGCCCGCGGTCGCAATTCACCCCTCCACTTT. The encoded protein is CASSVPTGSRARGRNSPLHF.

V is TRBV7-9 and J is TRBJ2-3; the match to TRBD2 covers 11 bases. Germline V gives CDR1 SEHNR, CDR2 FQNEAQ (reference sequence). The CDR3 length is 15 residues. The trim removed 5 bases at V and 1 base at J, leaving 2 bases unmatched. In DNA, the CDR3 is TGTGCCAGCAGCCGTAGCGGGGGGGGCACAGATACGCAGTATTTT. Encoded protein: CASSRSGGGTDTQYF.

A single count supports this clone. The chain joins TRBV5-1 to TRBJ2-7, with 7 positions matching TRBD1. Germline trimming cut 4 bases from V and 6 bases from J; bases unmatched to any gene: 4. This CDR3 spans 12 amino acids. CDR1 and CDR2 from the germline V gene are SGHRS and YFSETQ. CDR3 loop: CASSVYRGEQYF. CDR3 bases: TGCGCCAGCAGCGTCTACAGGGGCGAGCAGTACTTC.

The chain couples TRBV30 to TRBJ1-2, with 10 nucleotides matching TRBD1. Germline V gene data show CDR1 as GTSNPN and CDR2 as SVGIG (reference sequence). J lost 2 bases, V lost 5 bases, and 2 bases had no gene match. This CDR3 has 13 amino acids. The CDR3 bases are TGTGCCTGGGTGGACAGGGGGAACTATGGCTACACCTTC. Protein product: CAWVDRGNYGYTF.

The rearrangement joins TRBV5-1 to TRBJ1-6; D may be TRBD1 (5 bases). The V and J ends lost 3 bases and 2 bases respectively, with 6 bases between them. Germline CDR1 is SGHRS and CDR2 is YFSETQ. This CDR3 contains 14 residues. This CDR3 is CASSSQAYNSPLHF. In DNA form, the CDR3 reads TGCGCCAGCAGCTCACAGGCCTATAATTCACCCCTCCACTTT.

This clone has just one count. This rearrangement joins TRBV9 to TRBJ1-4; the D gene is possibly TRBD1 (6 bases). CDR3 size: 16 residues. Trimming took 4 bases from V and 2 from J, leaving 15 bases between them. Looked up from germline, CDR1 is SGDLS and CDR2 is YYNGEE. For the CDR3, the DNA is TGTGCCAGCAGCCCATCCCCGGGGGGCACTAATGAAAAACTGTTTTTT. It is translated as CASSPSPGGTNEKLFF.

This chain links TRBV25-1 with TRBJ2-7, with 9 bases lining up with TRBD2. The CDR3 spans 16 residues. Germline CDR1 MGHDK, CDR2 SYGVNS. V shed 1 base and J 4 bases; nucleotides not matched to a gene: 8. CDR3 coding DNA: TGTGCCAGCAGTGAATGGGCTAGCGGGGAGGGATACGAGCAGTACTTC. Residues: CASSEWASGEGYEQYF.

The chain employs TRBV14 and TRBJ1-2; TRBD1 aligns across 8 bases. Germline CDR1 reads SGHDN; CDR2 reads FVKESK. Trimming removed 4 bases from V and 8 bases from J; junction bases left unmatched: 15. The CDR3 is 16 residues long. The CDR3 loop reads CASSRINLRTGQGYTF. CDR3 sequence (DNA): TGTGCCAGCAGCCGAATCAACCTCAGGACAGGGCAAGGCTACACCTTC. Full variable domain (remainder filled in from reference TRBV14 and TRBJ1-2): EAGVTQFPSHSVIEKGQTVTLRCDPISGHDNLYWYRRVMGKEIKFLLHFVKESKQDESGMPNNRFLAERTGGTYSTLKVQPAELEDSGVYFCASSRINLRTGQGYTFGSGTRLTVV.

This chain links TRBV19 with TRBJ1-5; D perhaps matches TRBD1 (5 bases). CDR3 length equals 13 residues. Trimming took 6 bases from V and 3 from J, leaving 9 bases between them. The germline CDR1 and CDR2 sequences are LNHDA and SQIVND (reference sequence). CDR3 bases: TGTGCCAGTAGACAGGAGATCAATCAGCCCCAGCATTTT. Its protein product is CASRQEINQPQHF.

The chain recombines TRBV15 with TRBJ2-7; the D gene is possibly TRBD2 (5 bases). CDR1 is LNHNV, CDR2 YYDKDF, per germline (reference sequence). V lost 0 bases and J 2 bases, leaving 11 bases between the germline ends. This CDR3 region has 15 residues. CDR3 in DNA: TGTGCCACCAGCAGAGATGGATCCGGGACCTACGAGCAGTACTTC. This translates into CATSRDGSGTYEQYF.

The rearrangement uses TRBV4-2 and TRBJ2-6, with a tentative D call TRBD2 (6 bases). The V end lost 1 base, the J end lost 1 base, and 8 bases lay between the germline ends. Germline values: CDR1 LGHNA, CDR2 YNFKEQ. The CDR3 has 16 amino acids. The CDR3 sequence is CASSQVGGSGANVLTF. Written as DNA, the CDR3 is TGTGCCAGCAGCCAAGTGGGGGGTTCTGGGGCCAACGTCCTGACTTTC.

This chain links TRBV2 with TRBJ1-1; D perhaps matches TRBD1 (6 bases). The V end was cut by 2 bases, the J end by 0 bases, with 7 bases between. The V gene's germline CDR1 is SNHLY and CDR2 FYNNEI. The CDR3 is 14 amino acids. CDR3 loop: CASSEQGMNTEAFF. CDR3 coding DNA: TGTGCCAGCAGTGAACAGGGGATGAACACTGAAGCTTTCTTT.

The chain is built from TRBV9 and TRBJ1-5; a weak D match, TRBD1 (5 bases). Trimming removed 2 bases at V and 3 bases at J, with 12 bases between. Germline CDR1 and CDR2: SGDLS and YYNGEE. This CDR3 has 15 residues. CDR3 nucleotide sequence: TGTGCCAGCAGCGTTTCAGGGATGGCCAATCAGCCCCAGCATTTT. It encodes CASSVSGMANQPQHF.

V gene TRBV2 combines with J gene TRBJ1-5; D is unresolved. CDR3 size: 16 residues. Germline CDR1 is SNHLY and CDR2 is FYNNEI. Trimming shortened V by 1 base and J by 0 bases, and 10 bases separated the two germline ends. CDR3 region: CASSEGGVISNQPQHF. CDR3 nucleotide sequence: TGTGCCAGCAGTGAAGGCGGGGTCATTAGCAATCAGCCCCAGCATTTT.

The chain uses TRBV5-1 and TRBJ1-4, with TRBD1 identical over 10 bases. The CDR3 extends over 20 amino acids. From germline, CDR1 is SGHRS and CDR2 YFSETQ. J was trimmed by 0 bases and V by 4 bases; bases with no gene match: 15. The CDR3 spells CASSTPRGTGVSSTNEKLFF. As DNA, the CDR3 is TGCGCCAGCAGCACACCAAGGGGGACAGGGGTCTCTTCAACTAATGAAAAACTGTTTTTT.

This clone was seen only a few times. The chain carries TRBV5-4 and TRBJ2-7, with 7 bases matching TRBD1. Looked up from germline, CDR1 is SGHNT and CDR2 is YYREEE (reference sequence). Unmatched junction bases numbered 10, after V lost 0 bases and J lost 1 base. The CDR3 consists of 17 residues. CDR3 sequence: CASSLVGQGVASYEQYF. The CDR3 bases are TGTGCCAGCAGCTTGGTCGGGCAGGGGGTTGCTTCCTACGAGCAGTACTTC.

This chain links TRBV6-1 with TRBJ2-3; D possibly corresponds to TRBD2 (6 bases). Trimming removed 2 bases at V and 6 bases at J, with 9 bases between. CDR1 and CDR2 from the germline V gene are MNHNS and SASEGT. The CDR3 consists of 13 residues. CDR3 protein: CASSERGGDTQYF. Here the CDR3 DNA reads TGTGCCAGCAGTGAACGGGGAGGTGATACGCAGTATTTT.

This rearrangement joins TRBV5-8 to TRBJ2-7, with 11 bases lining up with TRBD2. This CDR3 comprises 16 residues. The germline CDR1 and CDR2 sequences are SGHTS and YDEGEE. J was trimmed by 3 bases and V by 4 bases; bases with no gene match: 9. The CDR3 bases are TGTGCCAGCAGCCCTACCCCTAGCGGGGGGTTCTACGAGCAGTACTTC. It translates to CASSPTPSGGFYEQYF.

The chain couples TRBV30 to TRBJ2-5; TRBD2 matches at 8 bases. Trimming removed 3 bases from V and 1 base from J; junction bases left unmatched: 7. The CDR3 extends over 15 amino acids. The germline gives CDR1 GTSNPN, CDR2 SVGIG (reference sequence). The CDR3, as DNA: TGTGCCTGGAGAATTGACGGGGGGGCCCAAGAGACCCAGTACTTC. The encoded protein is CAWRIDGGAQETQYF.

The rearrangement joins TRBV6-5 to TRBJ1-4; 7 nucleotides align to TRBD1. The V and J ends lost 6 bases and 6 bases, in that order; junction bases with no gene match: 10. Germline CDR1 reads MNHEY; CDR2 reads SVGAGI. The CDR3 extends over 15 amino acids. CDR3 coding DNA: TGTGCCAGCAGCCGCCTTACAGGGGTGGATGAAAAACTGTTTTTT. Its protein is CASSRLTGVDEKLFF.

This clone was found a few times. The chain recombines TRBV2 with TRBJ2-7, with 15 bases identical to TRBD2. The CDR3 length is 14 residues. V lost 8 bases to trimming and J lost 5 bases; unmatched junction nucleotides: 4. Germline CDR1 and CDR2: SNHLY and FYNNEI. In nucleotides, the CDR3 is TGTGCCAGCGGGAGGACTAGCGGGGGGGACGAGCAGTACTTC. Amino acid sequence: CASGRTSGGDEQYF.

J is TRBJ1-1 and V is TRBV30; D might be TRBD1 (5 bases). The CDR3 length is 12 residues. V gave up 2 bases and J gave up 7 bases, with 11 bases separating them. In germline, CDR1 is GTSNPN, CDR2 SVGIG (reference sequence). The CDR3 protein is CAWSRGNREAFF. The DNA of the CDR3 is TGTGCCTGGAGTAGGGGAAACCGTGAAGCTTTCTTT.